The present T cell receptor (beta chain) was sequenced within a study of blood T cells in healthy people across ages. Study-level results: It was found that TCR beta diversity correlated strongly with the percentage of naive T cells.

This clonotype was counted only a few times. Its antigen is still unknown. The V end was cut by 3 bases, the J end by 0 bases, with 15 bases between. There are 17 residues in the CDR3. Germline values: CDR1 MNHNS, CDR2 SASEGT. Then a second PCR, running roughly 7 to 12 cycles, was carried out with a sample-barcoded 5' primer and a J-beta primer mix. TCRdb ran MiXCR on the 5' RACE reads and lists one entry per CDR3 protein. The sample carries about 540,000 distinct CDR3 sequences, less than 25% recorded once. These data are also associated with another study on T cells of mothers and their children.

The rearrangement joins TRBV6-1 to TRBJ2-1, with D perhaps TRBD2 (7 bases). The sequence derives from a boy under 18 in good health. The material sequenced was blood. The CDR3 DNA sequence: TGTGCCAGCAGTGATAGGTACGCGGGGGCCTCCTACAATGAGCAGTTCTTC. It yields the protein CASSDRYAGASYNEQFF.